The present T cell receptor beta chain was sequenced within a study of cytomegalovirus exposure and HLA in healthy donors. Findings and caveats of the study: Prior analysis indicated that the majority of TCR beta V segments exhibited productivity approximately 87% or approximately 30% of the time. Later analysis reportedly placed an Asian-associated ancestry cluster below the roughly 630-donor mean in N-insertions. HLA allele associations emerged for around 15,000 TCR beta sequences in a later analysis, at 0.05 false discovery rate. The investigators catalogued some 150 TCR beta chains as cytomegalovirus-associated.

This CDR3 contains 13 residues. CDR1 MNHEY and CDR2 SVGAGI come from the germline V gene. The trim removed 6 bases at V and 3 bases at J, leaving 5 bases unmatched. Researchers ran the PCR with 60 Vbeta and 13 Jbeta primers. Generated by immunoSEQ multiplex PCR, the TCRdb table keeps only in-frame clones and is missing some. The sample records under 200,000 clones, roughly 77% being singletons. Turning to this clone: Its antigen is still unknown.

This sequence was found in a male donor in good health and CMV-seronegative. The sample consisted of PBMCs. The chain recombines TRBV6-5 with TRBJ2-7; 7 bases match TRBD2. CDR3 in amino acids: CASSRASGYEQYF. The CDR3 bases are TGTGCCAGCAGCCGAGCTAGCGGCTACGAGCAGTACTTC.